This T cell receptor beta chain was captured by sequencing in a study of cytomegalovirus exposure and HLA in healthy donors. PCR employed 60 Vbeta and 13 Jbeta primers. Generated by immunoSEQ multiplex PCR, the TCRdb table keeps only in-frame clones and is missing some. The sample lists 95,000 to 150,000 clones, about three quarters occurring once. The V and J ends lost 4 bases and 2 bases, in that order; junction bases with no gene match: 5. CDR1 is MGHDK, CDR2 SYGVNS, per germline. CDR3 size: 16 residues. The receptor was isolated from a man in his 60s in good health and CMV-seropositive. The sample comprised PBMCs. The chain joins TRBV25-1 to TRBJ2-5; 12 bases are a match to TRBD2. CDR3 amino acids: CASSAGTSGLQETQYF. The CDR3 nucleotides read TGTGCCAGCAGTGCCGGGACTAGCGGGTTACAAGAGACCCAGTACTTC.